One sample yielded the 11 T cell receptor beta chains listed below, sequenced in a study of blood T cell repertoires in COVID-19 (dated by TCRdb to 2018 to 2020). The library was built by means of the immunoSEQ multiplex PCR assay. Drawn from immuneACCESS, this table holds only the in-frame rearrangements with V and J called that TCRdb kept. Clones are partly lost; checked studies trace under half to an unresolved V gene and leave the rest unexplained. The sample yields roughly 21,000 clones; roughly 84% were counted once. The top ten clonotypes cover 3% to 4% of the sample. The sample consisted of peripheral blood. These receptors all stem from a man between 35 and 55 years old with acute or convalescent COVID-19.

J is TRBJ1-1 and V is TRBV7-9; no clear D gene. Trimming cost V 1 base and J 1 base, with 7 bases left between them. There are 14 residues in the CDR3. Germline CDR1 is SEHNR and CDR2 is FQNEAQ (reference sequence). This chain's CDR3 is CASSLGGKNTEAFF. The CDR3 DNA reads as TGTGCCAGCAGCTTAGGAGGGAAGAACACTGAAGCTTTCTTT.

The V call is TRBV25-1, the J call TRBJ1-6; 9 nucleotides agree with TRBD1. The CDR3 contains 16 residues. V gave up 4 bases and J gave up 12 bases; unmatched junction bases: 13. Germline CDR1 and CDR2: MGHDK and SYGVNS. CDR3 protein: CASSVGSGTGSLPLHF. The CDR3 DNA is TGTGCCAGCAGTGTTGGATCCGGGACAGGGAGTTTACCCCTCCACTTT.

The rearrangement uses TRBV6-2 or TRBV6-3 and TRBJ2-3; 10 nucleotides line up with TRBD2. J gave up 6 bases and V 4 bases, and 13 bases lay outside the gene matches. Germline V gene lookup returns CDR1 MNHEY and CDR2 SVGEGT. CDR3 length: 17 residues. CDR3 protein: CASSSTSGPPQRDTQYF. The DNA for the CDR3 is TGTGCCAGCAGTTCGACTAGCGGGCCCCCCCAGAGGGATACGCAGTATTTT.

V and J are TRBV19 and TRBJ1-5; 10 nucleotides match TRBD1. V lost 9 bases, J lost 4 bases, and 3 bases stayed unmatched. Germline-derived CDR1 and CDR2 are LNHDA and SQIVND (reference sequence). The CDR3 length is 13 residues. CDR3 amino acids: CASRDRGNQPQHF. The CDR3 DNA reads as TGTGCCAGCCGGGACAGGGGTAATCAGCCCCAGCATTTT.

The chain carries TRBV12-5 and TRBJ2-5; maybe TRBD1 (5 bases). V lost 4 bases and J 4 bases, leaving 13 bases between the germline ends. This CDR3 is built from 14 residues. CDR1 is LGHNT, CDR2 FRNRAP, per germline. CDR3 nucleotide sequence: TGTGCTAGTGGTTCCCCGACTCAGGGAGAGACCCAGTACTTC. Translated, it gives CASGSPTQGETQYF.

The J gene is TRBJ1-6, the V gene TRBV27, with 10 nucleotides matching TRBD1. The CDR3 has 17 amino acids. Germline trimming cut 5 bases from V and 0 bases from J; bases unmatched to any gene: 4. Germline assignment: CDR1 MNHEY and CDR2 SMNVEV (reference sequence). The CDR3 DNA is TGTGCCAGCAGTCCAAGGGACAGGGGCTCCTATAATTCACCCCTCCACTTT. As protein: CASSPRDRGSYNSPLHF.

The V call is TRBV4-1, the J call TRBJ1-3, with a tentative D call TRBD1 (5 bases). The CDR3 has 16 residues. V gave up 3 bases and J gave up 5 bases, with 17 bases separating them. Looked up from germline, CDR1 is MGHRA and CDR2 is YSYEKL. The DNA of the CDR3 is TGCGCCAGCAGCCAGTCGGAAGGGGAGGTTCGAAACACCATATATTTT. It encodes CASSQSEGEVRNTIYF.

The V call is TRBV10-3, the J call TRBJ1-1; 7 bases line up with TRBD1. Trimming at V came to 2 bases and at J to 11 bases, leaving 5 bases not matched to a gene. This CDR3 is built from 12 residues. Germline V gene data show CDR1 as ENHRY and CDR2 as SYGVKD. The CDR3 is CAISEPDRVAFF. The CDR3 DNA sequence: TGTGCCATCAGTGAGCCCGACAGGGTGGCTTTCTTT.

CDR3 residues: CAISDNSGNTIYF. As DNA, the CDR3 is TGTGCCATCAGTGATAACTCTGGAAACACCATATATTTT. V gene TRBV10-3 combines with J gene TRBJ1-3; no firm D call. Trimming stripped 3 bases from V and 0 bases from J, with 3 bases between. The CDR3 covers 13 residues. Per the germline V gene, CDR1 is ENHRY and CDR2 is SYGVKD.

This clone was recorded once. The chain employs TRBV5-5 and TRBJ2-3, with 7 bases matching TRBD2. V shed 1 base and J 4 bases; nucleotides not matched to a gene: 9. CDR1 SGHKS and CDR2 YYEKEE come from the germline V gene (reference sequence). The length of the CDR3 is 16 residues. CDR3 loop: CASSLSQVGGSDTQYF. The CDR3 DNA reads as TGTGCCAGCAGCTTGAGCCAGGTCGGGGGGTCAGATACGCAGTATTTT.

As DNA, the CDR3 is TGTGCCAGTAGTACGAAACCGGGACAGACCTCCTACGAGCAGTACTTC. Translated: CASSTKPGQTSYEQYF. The chain is built from TRBV19 and TRBJ2-7; 7 nucleotides align to TRBD1. The trim removed 4 bases at V and 0 bases at J, leaving 9 bases unmatched. This CDR3 comprises 16 residues. Germline values: CDR1 LNHDA, CDR2 SQIVND (reference sequence).